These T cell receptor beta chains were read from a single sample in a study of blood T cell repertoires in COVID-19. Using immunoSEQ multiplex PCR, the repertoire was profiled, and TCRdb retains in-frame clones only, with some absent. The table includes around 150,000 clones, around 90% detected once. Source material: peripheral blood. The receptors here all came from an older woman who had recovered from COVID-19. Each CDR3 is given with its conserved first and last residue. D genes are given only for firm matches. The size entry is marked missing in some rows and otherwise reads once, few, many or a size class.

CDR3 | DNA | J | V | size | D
CASSPDGGAPYGEQFF | TGTGCCAGCAGCCCAGACGGGGGGGCCCCCTACGGTGAGCAGTTCTTC | TRBJ2-1 | TRBV7-9 | - | TRBD2
CASSLGLAGGNLRNEQFF | TGTGCCAGCAGCCTGGGACTAGCGGGGGGGAATTTAAGGAATGAGCAGTTCTTC | TRBJ2-1 | TRBV11-2 | - | TRBD2
CASSGTSYEQYF | TGTGCCAGCAGCGGGACTAGCTACGAGCAGTACTTC | TRBJ2-7 | TRBV5-8 | - | TRBD2
CASSQPGQGAGETQYF | TGTGCCAGCAGCCAACCCGGGCAGGGGGCTGGTGAGACCCAGTACTTC | TRBJ2-5 | TRBV4-2 | - | TRBD1
CASSLAQGAYGYTF | TGTGCCAGCAGCTTAGCGCAGGGTGCCTATGGCTACACCTTC | TRBJ1-2 | TRBV7-9 | many | -
CATSDSTGTALSYEQYF | TGTGCCACCAGTGACTCTACCGGGACAGCGCTCTCCTACGAGCAGTACTTC | TRBJ2-7 | TRBV24-1 | - | TRBD1
CASSFTGGLGNEQFF | TGCGCCAGCAGCTTTACGGGGGGGCTAGGCAATGAGCAGTTCTTC | TRBJ2-1 | TRBV5-1 | - | TRBD2
CSASGGLADFTDTQYF | TGCAGTGCTAGTGGGGGCCTAGCGGACTTCACAGATACGCAGTATTTT | TRBJ2-3 | TRBV20-1 | - | -
CSVSGQGLDEQYF | TGCAGCGTCTCTGGACAGGGGTTGGACGAGCAGTACTTC | TRBJ2-7 | TRBV29-1 | once | TRBD1
CASSPQGTSDNEQFF | TGTGCCAGCTCACCGCAGGGGACTAGCGACAATGAGCAGTTCTTC | TRBJ2-1 | TRBV18 | - | TRBD2
CASSLQGYGYTF | TGCGCCAGCAGCTTACAGGGCTATGGCTACACCTTC | TRBJ1-2 | TRBV5-1 | - | -
CASSTRQGADTQYF | TGTGCCAGCAGCACCCGACAGGGGGCAGATACGCAGTATTTT | TRBJ2-3 | TRBV5-6 | - | TRBD1
CASDRADTDTQYF | TGTGCCAGCGACAGGGCGGACACAGATACGCAGTATTTT | TRBJ2-3 | TRBV2 | - | TRBD1
CASSLDPTAFSGNTIYF | TGTGCCAGCAGCTTGGACCCAACAGCTTTCTCTGGAAACACCATATATTTT | TRBJ1-3 | TRBV5-5 | - | -
CASAAGTESYNEQFF | TGTGCCAGCGCGGCGGGGACCGAGAGCTACAATGAGCAGTTCTTC | TRBJ2-1 | TRBV9 | - | -
CASRRQSSTDTQYF | TGTGCCAGTAGGAGACAGAGTAGCACAGATACGCAGTATTTT | TRBJ2-3 | TRBV19 | - | -
CASSRTGLDSPLHF | TGTGCCAGCAGCCGAACAGGGTTGGATTCACCCCTCCACTTT | TRBJ1-6 | TRBV3-1/TRBV3-2 | once | -
CASSIGGGRGEQFF | TGTGCCAGTAGTATCGGCGGGGGGCGCGGTGAGCAGTTCTTC | TRBJ2-1 | TRBV19 | - | TRBD2
CASSPGQGAVGELFF | TGTGCCAGCAGTCCGGGACAGGGGGCGGTCGGGGAGCTGTTTTTT | TRBJ2-2 | TRBV6-6 | - | TRBD1
CASRIAVSTDTQYF | TGTGCCAGTAGGATAGCGGTTAGCACAGATACGCAGTATTTT | TRBJ2-3 | TRBV19 | - | -
CASNTAGGAYEQYF | TGTGCCAGCAACACGGCCGGGGGGGCCTACGAGCAGTACTTC | TRBJ2-7 | TRBV5-5 | few | TRBD2
CASSGQGRGSPLHF | TGTGCCAGCAGCGGACAGGGTCGGGGGTCACCCCTCCACTTT | TRBJ1-6 | TRBV2 | - | TRBD1
CASSSSTGKDTEAFF | TGTGCCAGCAGTTCGTCGACAGGAAAAGACACTGAAGCTTTCTTT | TRBJ1-1 | TRBV6-6 | - | -
CASSERDRVTYEQYF | TGTGCCAGCAGCGAGCGGGACAGGGTAACCTACGAGCAGTACTTC | TRBJ2-7 | TRBV9 | - | TRBD1
CASSFWSPKDEKLFF | TGTGCCAGCAGTTTCTGGTCCCCTAAAGATGAAAAACTGTTTTTT | TRBJ1-4 | TRBV28 | - | -
CASTLGAGDYRYEQYF | TGCGCCAGCACTCTGGGGGCAGGGGATTATAGGTACGAGCAGTACTTC | TRBJ2-7 | TRBV5-1 | - | -
CASSRSGGSGNTIYF | TGTGCCAGCAGCCGCTCCGGGGGGTCTGGAAACACCATATATTTT | TRBJ1-3 | TRBV5-5 | - | -
CASQNGVDRGYTF | TGTGCCAGCCAGAACGGGGTTGACCGTGGCTACACCTTC | TRBJ1-2 | TRBV6-5 | - | -
CASRSGAVNTGELFF | TGTGCCAGTAGGTCAGGGGCCGTGAACACCGGGGAGCTGTTTTTT | TRBJ2-2 | TRBV19 | - | -
CASSFGTGGFGITEAFF | TGCGCCAGCAGCTTCGGGACAGGGGGCTTCGGTATCACTGAAGCTTTCTTT | TRBJ1-1 | TRBV5-1 | - | TRBD1
CASSYSRTGYEQYF | TGTGCCAGCAGTTACTCGAGGACAGGCTACGAGCAGTACTTC | TRBJ2-7 | TRBV6-5 | once | TRBD1
CATHPLAGGGDTQYF | TGTGCCACTCATCCCCTAGCGGGAGGGGGTGATACGCAGTATTTT | TRBJ2-3 | TRBV19 | once | TRBD2
CASSQDWGGTYSGANVLTF | TGCGCCAGCAGCCAAGATTGGGGCGGTACGTACTCTGGGGCCAACGTCCTGACTTTC | TRBJ2-6 | TRBV4-3 | - | -
CASSYYGAKNIQYF | TGTGCCAGCAGTTACTACGGAGCCAAAAACATTCAGTACTTC | TRBJ2-4 | TRBV6-6 | - | -